These 13 T cell receptor beta chains originate from one sample sequenced in a study of control samples from healthy donors and cancer patients. Using immunoSEQ multiplex PCR, the repertoire was profiled, and TCRdb retains in-frame clones only, with some absent. The sample lists 35,000 to 40,000 clones, around 82% occurring once. Sequencing was done on a sample of PBMCs. Receptors originate from a woman aged 55-70 years with lung cancer.

V and J are TRBV10-3 and TRBJ2-5; 8 nucleotides match TRBD1. V lost 5 bases, J lost 4 bases, and 6 bases stayed unmatched. The germline gives CDR1 ENHRY, CDR2 SYGVKD. This CDR3 is built from 14 residues. In DNA, the CDR3 is TGTGCCATCAGTCGTCAGGGGGCGGGAGAGACCCAGTACTTC. Protein: CAISRQGAGETQYF.

Only one count was recorded for this clone. V is TRBV10-3 and J is TRBJ1-2; D might be TRBD1 (6 bases). Germline V gene lookup returns CDR1 ENHRY and CDR2 SYGVKD. V was pared by 0 bases and J by 8 bases, with 10 bases between. The CDR3 runs to 13 residues. The DNA for the CDR3 is TGTGCCATCAGTGAGTCGGGACAAACCGGCTACACCTTC. The encoded protein is CAISESGQTGYTF.

The rearrangement links TRBV9 to TRBJ2-6, with unresolved D. Trimming pared 0 bases from V and 2 bases from J, leaving 9 bases between. CDR1 and CDR2 (germline): SGDLS, YYNGEE. This CDR3 has 16 amino acids. The CDR3 DNA sequence: TGTGCCAGCAGCGTAGGGGAAGGGACTGGGGCCAACGTCCTGACTTTC. Translated: CASSVGEGTGANVLTF.

The rearrangement links TRBV6-2 or TRBV6-3 to TRBJ1-1; D unresolved. Germline CDR1 and CDR2: MNHEY and SVGEGT. With 1 base removed from V and 7 bases from J, the gap between germline ends came to 16 bases. This CDR3 has 15 amino acids. The CDR3 bases are TGTGCCAGCAGTTACTTAGTCACATTCCTCCTTGAAGCTTTCTTT. This encodes CASSYLVTFLLEAFF.

The rearrangement joins TRBV6-1 to TRBJ2-7; D is unresolved. Germline V lookup: CDR1 MNHNS, CDR2 SASEGT. The CDR3 length is 12 residues. V was pared by 3 bases and J by 1 base, with 4 bases between. The CDR3 reads CASSEASYEQYF. The DNA for the CDR3 is TGTGCCAGCAGTGAGGCGTCCTACGAGCAGTACTTC.

The chain is built from TRBV28 and TRBJ1-2; perhaps TRBD1 as D (5 bases). CDR3 size: 13 residues. V was shortened by 6 bases and J by 10 bases, with 18 bases between the two germline ends. Germline CDR1 is MDHEN and CDR2 is SYDVKM. CDR3 coding DNA: TGTGCCAGCAGCCCCTACACAGGTGGTGACTACACCTTC. It translates to CASSPYTGGDYTF.

By share of the sample, this clone is medium-sized. The chain has TRBV6-6 and TRBJ2-2, with TRBD2 matching 8 bases. Germline V lookup: CDR1 MNHNY, CDR2 SVGAGI (reference sequence). The CDR3 is made up of 16 amino acids. The trim removed 8 bases at V and 7 bases at J, leaving 15 bases unmatched. CDR3 coding DNA: TGTGCCAGCGGGGGGTCAGGGACTAGTAGGATCGGGGAGCTGTTTTTT. It is translated as CASGGSGTSRIGELFF.

This chain joins TRBV3-1 (or the pseudogene TRBV3-2) and TRBJ2-7; D possibly corresponds to TRBD1 (5 bases). Trimming removed 4 bases from V and 2 bases from J, with 15 bases in between. In germline, CDR1 is LGHDT, CDR2 YNNKEL (reference sequence). The CDR3 is 15 residues long. The CDR3 coding sequence is TGTGCCAGCAGCCTCGGTCCGCAGGGTACCTACGAGCAGTACTTC. Translation gives CASSLGPQGTYEQYF.

J is TRBJ2-5 and V is TRBV5-1; possibly TRBD2 for D (5 bases). Trimming took 7 bases from V and 2 from J, leaving 15 bases between them. This CDR3 has 14 amino acids. CDR1 is SGHRS, CDR2 YFSETQ, per germline. The CDR3 nucleotides read TGCGCCAGCTCTCGAGGCGCGGGTCAAGAGACCCAGTACTTC. As protein: CASSRGAGQETQYF. Filled out from reference TRBV5-1 and TRBJ2-5, the complete variable domain reads KAGVTQTPRYLIKTRGQQVTLSCSPISGHRSVSWYQQTPGQGLQFLFEYFSETQRNKGNFPGRFSGRQFSNSRSEMNVSTLELGDSALYLCASSRGAGQETQYFGPGTRLLVL.

This clone was detected only a few times. V and J are TRBV11-1 and TRBJ2-3; D might be TRBD1 or TRBD2, each matching 6 bases. The CDR3 is 15 residues long. In germline, CDR1 is SGHAT, CDR2 FQDESV (reference sequence). Trimming took off 5 bases at V and 0 bases at J, with 12 bases between the two ends. The CDR3 DNA reads as TGTGCCAGCAGCCCTGCGGGACAAAGCACAGATACGCAGTATTTT. This translates into CASSPAGQSTDTQYF.

The CDR3 spells CASSFGAGETQYF. DNA of the CDR3: TGCGCCAGCAGCTTCGGCGCAGGTGAGACCCAGTACTTC. The rearrangement uses TRBV5-1 and TRBJ2-5; D gene unclear. V was shortened by 2 bases and J by 5 bases, with 10 bases between the two germline ends. The CDR3 consists of 13 residues. Germline-derived CDR1 and CDR2 are SGHRS and YFSETQ.

The genes are TRBV5-1 and TRBJ2-2; D gene ambiguous. This CDR3 spans 14 amino acids. V was clipped by 3 bases and J by 3 bases, with 9 bases between them. CDR1 is SGHRS and CDR2 is YFSETQ in the germline V gene. The CDR3 DNA sequence: TGCGCCAGCAGCTGGGGTGGAGACACCGGGGAGCTGTTTTTT. It translates to CASSWGGDTGELFF.

The chain uses TRBV27 and TRBJ2-7; D is ambiguous. Trimming shortened V by 8 bases and J by 3 bases, and 8 bases separated the two germline ends. The CDR3 covers 11 residues. In germline, CDR1 is MNHEY, CDR2 SMNVEV (reference sequence). DNA for the CDR3: TGTGCCAGCCGGAATGTCTACGAGCAGTACTTC. It encodes CASRNVYEQYF.